Sequencing of this T cell receptor beta chain was carried out in a study of cytomegalovirus exposure and HLA in healthy donors. Trimming cost V 7 bases and J 8 bases, with 17 bases left between them. Germline CDR1 and CDR2: MDHEN and SYDVKM. The CDR3 runs 13 residues. In the PCR, 60 Vbeta and 13 Jbeta primers were used. Authors' processing steps: In a later analysis, roughly 86 million unique TCR beta chains included roughly 11 million shared by two or more donors. Profiling relied on immunoSEQ multiplex PCR, and the TCRdb table lists in-frame clones only, not all of them. V and J calls and clone size are copied from that table; D and trimming were computed from the DNA. The table records around 130,000 clones, 8.5% of them present only once.

The source is a man between 40 and 49 years old in good health and CMV-seronegative. V and J are TRBV28 and TRBJ1-1; D is possibly TRBD1 (6 bases). Sequenced input: PBMCs. CDR3 bases: TGTGCCAGCACTTCCCCGGGGGGGGGCGAAGCTTTCTTT. Translation gives CASTSPGGGEAFF.